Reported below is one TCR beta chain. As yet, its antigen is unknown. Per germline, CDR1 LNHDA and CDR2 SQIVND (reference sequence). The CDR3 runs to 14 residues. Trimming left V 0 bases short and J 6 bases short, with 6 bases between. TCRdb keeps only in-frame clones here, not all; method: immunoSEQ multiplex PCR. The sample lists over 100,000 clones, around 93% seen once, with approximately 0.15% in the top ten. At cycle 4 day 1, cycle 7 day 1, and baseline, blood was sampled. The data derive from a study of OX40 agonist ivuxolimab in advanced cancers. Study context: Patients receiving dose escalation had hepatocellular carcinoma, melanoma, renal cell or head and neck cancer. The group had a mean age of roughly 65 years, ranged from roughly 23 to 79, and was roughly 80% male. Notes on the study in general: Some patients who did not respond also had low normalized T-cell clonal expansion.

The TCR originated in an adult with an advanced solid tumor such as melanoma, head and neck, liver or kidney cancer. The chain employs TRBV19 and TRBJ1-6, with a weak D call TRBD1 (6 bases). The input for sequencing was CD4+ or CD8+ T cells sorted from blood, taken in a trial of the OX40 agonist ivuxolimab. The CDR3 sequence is CASSIDRGNSPLHF. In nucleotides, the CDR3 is TGTGCCAGTAGTATAGACAGGGGTAATTCACCCCTCCACTTT.